These 20 T cell receptor beta chains came from one sample sequenced in a study of cytomegalovirus exposure and HLA in healthy donors. Produced via immunoSEQ multiplex PCR; TCRdb's table is partial and in-frame only. The sample records 250,000 to 400,000 clones, approximately 90% being singletons. Specimen: PBMCs. Receptors originate from a woman in her twenties or thirties in good health and CMV-seropositive.

With respect to this clone: The junction departs from germline at one end; a sequencing error may be responsible. The chain recombines TRBV28 with TRBJ2-7, with D perhaps matching TRBD1 (6 bases). The CDR3 has 15 residues. CDR1 is MDHEN and CDR2 is SYDVKM in the germline V gene. The CDR3 loop reads CASTPRDNLLYEQYF. The DNA for the CDR3 is TGTGCTAGCACACCCCGGGACAATCTCCTCTACGAGCAGTACTTC.

This rearrangement joins TRBV30 to TRBJ1-5, with TRBD1 as a possible D gene (5 bases). Germline assignment: CDR1 GTSNPN and CDR2 SVGIG (reference sequence). CDR3 length: 14 amino acids. V lost 0 bases to trimming and J lost 4 bases, with 10 bases between them. The DNA of the CDR3 is TGTGCCTGGAGTGTGGGGGTGTCGAATCAGCCCCAGCATTTT. Translating it yields CAWSVGVSNQPQHF.

This clone was found a few times. The V and J genes are TRBV11-2 and TRBJ2-7; perhaps TRBD1 as D (6 bases). V was pared by 5 bases and J by 2 bases, with 13 bases between. CDR1 is SGHAT, CDR2 FQNNGV, per germline. This CDR3 is 14 amino acids long. The CDR3 region has the DNA TGTGCCAGCAGCACCCTGGACAGTCCCTACGAGCAGTACTTC. Translating it yields CASSTLDSPYEQYF.

The gene calls are TRBV28 and TRBJ2-7; 13 bases line up with TRBD2. The CDR3 spans 15 residues. Germline CDR1 reads MDHEN; CDR2 reads SYDVKM. With 8 bases clipped from V and 2 bases from J, the junction kept 6 bases outside the gene matches. The CDR3, as DNA: TGTGCCAGCCGACAGGGGACTAGCGGGACCTACGAGCAGTACTTC. Translation gives CASRQGTSGTYEQYF.

This clone was counted only a few times. CDR3 sequence reads: CASSYQTGEDYGYTF. CDR3 DNA: TGTGCCAGCAGTTACCAAACAGGGGAGGACTATGGCTACACCTTC. The rearrangement joins TRBV6-5 to TRBJ1-2, with 7 bases fitting TRBD1. Germline V gene data show CDR1 as MNHEY and CDR2 as SVGAGI. The V and J ends lost 2 bases and 3 bases, in that order; junction bases with no gene match: 6. The CDR3 contains 15 residues.

The chain employs TRBV15 and TRBJ2-3; 8 bases are a match to TRBD1. Per the germline V gene, CDR1 is LNHNV and CDR2 is YYDKDF (reference sequence). V shed 3 bases, J shed 2 bases, and the junction held 4 bases outside the gene matches. The CDR3 contains 15 residues. CDR3 region: CATSRMQGATDTQYF. For the CDR3, the DNA is TGTGCCACCAGCAGGATGCAGGGGGCCACAGATACGCAGTATTTT.

Written as DNA, the CDR3 is TGCGCCAGCAGCCAAGCCAGGGCCCCGAACACTGAAGCTTTCTTT. Translation gives CASSQARAPNTEAFF. V usage is TRBV4-3 and J usage is TRBJ1-1, with a possible D match to TRBD1 (5 bases). Germline loops: CDR1 LGHNA, CDR2 YSLEER. V lost 1 base to trimming and J lost 1 base, with 10 bases between them. This CDR3 spans 15 amino acids.

The chain employs TRBV19 and TRBJ1-4; 10 nucleotides line up with TRBD1. The CDR3 spans 14 residues. J lost 7 bases, V lost 4 bases, and 3 bases had no gene match. Germline V gives CDR1 LNHDA, CDR2 SQIVND (reference sequence). In DNA, the CDR3 is TGTGCCAGTAGTAACCGGGACAGGGGTGAAAAACTGTTTTTT. Residues: CASSNRDRGEKLFF.

In this sample, this clone turned up a few times. This rearrangement joins TRBV30 to TRBJ1-5, with D unclear. Germline CDR1 and CDR2: GTSNPN and SVGIG (reference sequence). CDR3 size: 14 residues. V dropped 0 bases and J dropped 4 bases, with 10 bases sitting between them. As DNA, the CDR3 is TGTGCCTGGAGTGTATCCAGACTAAATCAGCCCCAGCATTTT. Its protein product is CAWSVSRLNQPQHF.

This rearrangement joins TRBV6-5 to TRBJ1-6; 9 bases map to TRBD1. V gave up 2 bases and J gave up 12 bases; unmatched junction bases: 8. Germline V gene sequence: CDR1 MNHEY, CDR2 SVGAGI. CDR3 length: 15 amino acids. This CDR3 is CASSYPRTGVGPLHF. In nucleotides, the CDR3 is TGTGCCAGCAGTTACCCCAGGACAGGGGTCGGACCCCTCCACTTT.

V usage is TRBV19 and J usage is TRBJ2-7; 11 bases align to TRBD1. The germline CDR1 and CDR2 sequences are LNHDA and SQIVND (reference sequence). V dropped 6 bases and J dropped 7; count of bases not matched to a gene: 8. The CDR3 has 14 residues. The CDR3 nucleotides read TGTGCCAGTAGCCCGGGACAGGGGGTAGGAGAGCAGTACTTC. Protein product: CASSPGQGVGEQYF. The full variable domain, completed using reference TRBV19 and TRBJ2-7, is DGGITQSPKYLFRKEGQNVTLSCEQNLNHDAMYWYRQDPGQGLRLIYYSQIVNDFQKGDIAEGYSVSREKKESFPLTVTSAQKNPTAFYLCASSPGQGVGEQYFGPGTRLTVT.

The CDR3 sequence is CASSARGVQETQYF. The DNA for the CDR3 is TGTGCCAGCAGCGCTCGGGGGGTCCAAGAGACCCAGTACTTC. The rearrangement links TRBV9 to TRBJ2-5; 7 positions match TRBD2. Germline values: CDR1 SGDLS, CDR2 YYNGEE. This CDR3 comprises 14 residues. V lost 3 bases, J lost 1 base, and 3 bases stayed unmatched.

This chain links TRBV5-1 with TRBJ2-1; D unresolved. The V gene's germline CDR1 is SGHRS and CDR2 YFSETQ. The length of the CDR3 is 14 residues. V was shortened by 3 bases and J by 8 bases, with 15 bases between the two germline ends. DNA for the CDR3: TGCGCCAGCAGCTCTAGATCGTTAATCGATGAGCAGTTCTTC. This encodes CASSSRSLIDEQFF.

The chain has TRBV28 and TRBJ2-3; D remains unclear. V was trimmed by 5 bases and J by 3 bases, leaving 6 bases between them. This CDR3 is 12 amino acids long. The germline V gene encodes CDR1 MDHEN and CDR2 SYDVKM. This CDR3 is CASSQTTDTQYF. CDR3 in DNA: TGTGCCAGCAGTCAGACTACAGATACGCAGTATTTT.

This chain links TRBV6-1 with TRBJ2-7; the D gene is possibly TRBD1 (5 bases). V lost 4 bases and J lost 3, with 16 bases in between. The CDR3 runs 15 residues. Germline assignment: CDR1 MNHNS and CDR2 SASEGT. CDR3: CASSVGGQGGYEQYF. CDR3 coding DNA: TGTGCCAGCAGTGTAGGTGGGCAGGGTGGCTACGAGCAGTACTTC.

The chain combines TRBV7-8 with TRBJ2-7, with D tentatively TRBD1 (5 bases). V lost 5 bases, J lost 3 bases, and 17 bases lay in between. The CDR3 loop spans 15 amino acids. CDR1 SGHVS and CDR2 FQNEAQ come from the germline V gene. CDR3 residues: CASSPPSTDYYEQYF. Here the CDR3 DNA reads TGTGCCAGCAGCCCCCCGTCGACAGATTACTACGAGCAGTACTTC.

The rearrangement links TRBV7-6 to TRBJ2-7; possible D gene TRBD2, 5 bases. Trimming took 5 bases from V and 0 from J, leaving 17 bases between them. The CDR3 length is 16 residues. The V gene's germline CDR1 is SGHVS and CDR2 FNYEAQ. The CDR3 sequence: CASSPPGAESSYEQYF. The CDR3 DNA follows: TGTGCCAGCAGCCCTCCAGGAGCGGAGAGCTCCTACGAGCAGTACTTC.

This clone was recorded a few times. The chain uses TRBV27 and TRBJ1-6, with 7 bases that match TRBD1. Germline V gives CDR1 MNHEY, CDR2 SMNVEV (reference sequence). V gave up 9 bases and J gave up 12 bases; unmatched junction bases: 11. CDR3 length: 13 residues. The CDR3 DNA reads TGTGCCAGTAACAGGGGAGGGTCGGAACCCCTCCACTTT. This encodes CASNRGGSEPLHF.

The chain is built from TRBV5-8 and TRBJ2-1, with a weak D call TRBD2 (5 bases). Germline CDR1 reads SGHTS; CDR2 reads YDEGEE. The ends were cut back, 6 bases at V and 8 bases at J, with 15 bases in the middle. The CDR3 sequence is 13 residues long. CDR3 sequence: CASNQRASDEQFF. In DNA form, the CDR3 reads TGTGCCAGCAACCAGAGGGCCAGTGATGAGCAGTTCTTC.

The rearrangement links TRBV7-8 to TRBJ2-7, with 7 bases lining up with TRBD2. From germline, CDR1 is SGHVS and CDR2 FQNEAQ. V shed 1 base, J shed 6 bases, and the junction held 6 bases outside the gene matches. This CDR3 contains 14 residues. The CDR3 loop reads CASSLVGGGGEQYF. The CDR3 nucleotides read TGTGCCAGCAGCTTAGTTGGCGGGGGAGGCGAGCAGTACTTC. Looking up the rest from reference TRBV7-8 and TRBJ2-7 gives the full variable domain: GAGVSQSPRYKVAKRGQDVALRCDPISGHVSLFWYQQALGQGPEFLTYFQNEAQLDKSGLPSDRFFAERPEGSVSTLKIQRTQQEDSAVYLCASSLVGGGGEQYFGPGTRLTVT.